The next 5 T cell receptor beta chains were all read from a single sample in a study of T cells in Graves' hyperthyroidism and ophthalmopathy. The CDR3 regions of TCR beta were amplified from RNA transcripts. HTBI primers were employed in a first-round RT-PCR of the TCR CDR3. TCRdb recomputed calls from the multiplex PCR reads with MiXCR, one row per CDR3 protein. The table has roughly 350,000 distinct CDR3 sequences, about 14% seen once. The material sequenced was blood. These receptors originate from a woman aged 25 to 39 with Graves' ophthalmopathy.

This clonotype has at least ten counts. V usage is TRBV30 and J usage is TRBJ1-3; no definite D call. Germline CDR1 reads GTSNPN; CDR2 reads SVGIG (reference sequence). The length of the CDR3 is 14 residues. V lost 0 bases and J 4 bases, leaving 10 bases between the germline ends. The CDR3 region has the DNA TGTGCCTGGAGTGTCCTAGTCTTCGGAAACACCATATATTTT. Translating it yields CAWSVLVFGNTIYF.

DNA for the CDR3: TGTGCCAGCCACCGGGACAGGGGGAATGAAAAACTGTTTTTT. This sequence encodes CASHRDRGNEKLFF. The chain recombines TRBV6-1 with TRBJ1-4; 11 nucleotides line up with TRBD1. Unmatched junction bases numbered 4, after V lost 8 bases and J lost 5 bases. Looked up from germline, CDR1 is MNHNS and CDR2 is SASEGT. The length of the CDR3 is 14 residues.

This clonotype was observed once. This chain joins TRBV2 and TRBJ2-1, with 14 bases fitting TRBD2. Trimming cost V 7 bases and J 3 bases; bases outside gene matches: 2. The CDR3 is made up of 15 amino acids. Germline CDR1 SNHLY, CDR2 FYNNEI. The CDR3 reads CASMGTSGSYNEQFF. The CDR3 coding sequence is TGTGCCAGCATGGGGACTAGCGGGAGCTACAATGAGCAGTTCTTC.

This clonotype was detected many times. The CDR3 nucleotides are TGTGCCAGCAGCCTCCTTCCGGGACAGGGGACCTACGAGCAGTACTTC. This gives the protein CASSLLPGQGTYEQYF. The chain links TRBV27 to TRBJ2-7; 10 nucleotides align to TRBD1. V lost 6 bases, J lost 2 bases, and 10 bases stayed unmatched. The CDR3 is 16 amino acids. CDR1 and CDR2 from the germline V gene are MNHEY and SMNVEV (reference sequence).

This clonotype appeared many times. The rearrangement joins TRBV11-2 to TRBJ1-6, with TRBD1 as a possible D gene (6 bases). Trimming took off 4 bases at V and 7 bases at J, with 14 bases between the two ends. There are 15 residues in the CDR3. Germline-derived CDR1 and CDR2 are SGHAT and FQNNGV. The CDR3 sequence is CASSSIQGVNSPLHF. The CDR3 DNA reads as TGTGCCAGCAGCTCCATACAGGGAGTGAATTCACCCCTCCACTTT.